This section outlines one T cell receptor beta chain sequence together with its context. This sample was included in a study of blood T cell repertoires in COVID-19. This table comes from immunoSEQ multiplex PCR, and its TCRdb copy is limited to in-frame clones, with some not included. The sample has 200,000 to 250,000 clones, over 65% seen once. Trimming at V came to 3 bases and at J to 1 base, leaving 6 bases not matched to a gene. CDR1 and CDR2 from the germline V gene are SGHDT and YYEEEE. The CDR3 totals 15 residues. The sequence was collected from a woman aged 70-85 years with active or convalescent COVID-19. Sequenced: peripheral blood. The V gene is TRBV5-6, the J gene TRBJ2-5, with 7 nucleotides matching TRBD1. In DNA, the CDR3 is TGTGCCAGCAGCTCAACGACAGGGAGCCAAGAGACCCAGTACTTC. Translating it yields CASSSTTGSQETQYF. Looking up the rest from reference TRBV5-6 and TRBJ2-5 gives the full variable domain: DAGVTQSPTHLIKTRGQQVTLRCSPKSGHDTVSWYQQALGQGPQFIFQYYEEEERQRGNFPDRFSGHQFPNYSSELNVNALLLGDSALYLCASSSTTGSQETQYFGPGTRLLVL.